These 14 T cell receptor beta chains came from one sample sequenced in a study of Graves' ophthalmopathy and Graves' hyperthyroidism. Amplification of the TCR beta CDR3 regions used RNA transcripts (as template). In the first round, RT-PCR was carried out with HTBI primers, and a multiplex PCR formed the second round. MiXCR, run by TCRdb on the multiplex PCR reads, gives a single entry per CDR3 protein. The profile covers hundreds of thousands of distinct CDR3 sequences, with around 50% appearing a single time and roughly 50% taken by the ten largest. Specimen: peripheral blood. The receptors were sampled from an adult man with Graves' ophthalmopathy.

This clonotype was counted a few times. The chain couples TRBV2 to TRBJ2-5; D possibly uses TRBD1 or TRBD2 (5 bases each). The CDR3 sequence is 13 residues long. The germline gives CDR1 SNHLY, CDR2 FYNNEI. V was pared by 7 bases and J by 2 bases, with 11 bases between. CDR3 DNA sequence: TGTGCCAGCACCCGGGACGTTCAAGAGACCCAGTACTTC. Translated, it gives CASTRDVQETQYF.

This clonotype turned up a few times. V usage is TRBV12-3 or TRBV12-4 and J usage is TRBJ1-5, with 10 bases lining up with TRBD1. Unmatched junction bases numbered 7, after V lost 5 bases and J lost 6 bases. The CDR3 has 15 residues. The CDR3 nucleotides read TGTGCCAGCAGTGTGACAGGGGGCAGAAGTCAGCCCCAGCATTTT. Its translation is CASSVTGGRSQPQHF.

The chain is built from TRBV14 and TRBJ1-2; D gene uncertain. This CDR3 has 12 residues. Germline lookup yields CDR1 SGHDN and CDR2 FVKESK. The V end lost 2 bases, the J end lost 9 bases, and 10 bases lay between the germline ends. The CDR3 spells CASSQSTDRYTF. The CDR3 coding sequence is TGTGCCAGCAGCCAATCTACTGATCGCTACACCTTC.

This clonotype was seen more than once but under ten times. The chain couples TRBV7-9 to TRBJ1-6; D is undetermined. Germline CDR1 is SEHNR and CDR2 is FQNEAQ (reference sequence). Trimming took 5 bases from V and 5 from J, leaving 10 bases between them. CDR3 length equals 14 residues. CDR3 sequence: CASSQDANNSPLHF. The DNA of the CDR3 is TGTGCCAGCAGCCAGGACGCTAATAATTCACCCCTCCACTTT.

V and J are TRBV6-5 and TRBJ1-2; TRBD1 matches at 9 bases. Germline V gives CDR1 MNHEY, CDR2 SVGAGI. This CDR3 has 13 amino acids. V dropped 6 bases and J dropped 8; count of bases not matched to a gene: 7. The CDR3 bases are TGTGCCAGCAGAGACCGGGACAGGGAGGGCTACACCTTC. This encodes CASRDRDREGYTF.

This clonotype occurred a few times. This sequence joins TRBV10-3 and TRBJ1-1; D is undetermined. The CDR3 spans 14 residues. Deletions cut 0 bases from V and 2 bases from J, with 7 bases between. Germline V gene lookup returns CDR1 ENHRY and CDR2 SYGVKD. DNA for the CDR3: TGTGCCATCAGTGAGTCGGCCTCTAACACTGAAGCTTTCTTT. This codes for CAISESASNTEAFF.

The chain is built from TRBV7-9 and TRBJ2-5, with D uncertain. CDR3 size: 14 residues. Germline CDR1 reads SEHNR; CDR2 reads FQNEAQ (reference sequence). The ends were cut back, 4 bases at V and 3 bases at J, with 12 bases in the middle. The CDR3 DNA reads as TGTGCCAGCAGCTCATGGGTGTTAAAAGAGACCCAGTACTTC. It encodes CASSSWVLKETQYF.

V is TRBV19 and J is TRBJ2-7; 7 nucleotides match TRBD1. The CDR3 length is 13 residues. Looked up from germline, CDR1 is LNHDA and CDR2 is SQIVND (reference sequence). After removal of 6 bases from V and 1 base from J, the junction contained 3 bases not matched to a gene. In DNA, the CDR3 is TGTGCCAGTAGAATGGACAGGTCCTACGAGCAGTACTTC. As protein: CASRMDRSYEQYF.

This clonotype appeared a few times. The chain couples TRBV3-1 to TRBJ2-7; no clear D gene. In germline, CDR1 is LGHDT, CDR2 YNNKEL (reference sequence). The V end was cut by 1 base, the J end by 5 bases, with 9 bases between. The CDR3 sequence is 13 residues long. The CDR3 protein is CASSQGATNEQYF. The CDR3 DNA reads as TGTGCCAGCAGCCAAGGGGCTACTAACGAGCAGTACTTC.

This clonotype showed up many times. CDR3 residues: CASSDPRAVNTEAFF. CDR3 nucleotides: TGTGCCAGCAGTGACCCCCGGGCAGTGAACACTGAAGCTTTCTTT. The V call is TRBV25-1, the J call TRBJ1-1; D unclear. The CDR3 is made up of 15 amino acids. The V end lost 3 bases, the J end lost 0 bases, and 11 bases lay between the germline ends. Germline V gene data show CDR1 as MGHDK and CDR2 as SYGVNS.

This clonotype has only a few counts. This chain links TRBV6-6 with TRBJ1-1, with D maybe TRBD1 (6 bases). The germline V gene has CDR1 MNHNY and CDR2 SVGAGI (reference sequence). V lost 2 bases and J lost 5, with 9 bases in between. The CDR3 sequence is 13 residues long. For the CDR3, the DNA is TGTGCCAGCAGTTACGGGGGCAGGACTGAAGCTTTCTTT. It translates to CASSYGGRTEAFF.

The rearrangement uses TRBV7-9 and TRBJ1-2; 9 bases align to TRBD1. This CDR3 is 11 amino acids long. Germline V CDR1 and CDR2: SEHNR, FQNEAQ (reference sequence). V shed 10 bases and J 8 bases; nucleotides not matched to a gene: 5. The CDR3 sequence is CATTGGGGYTF. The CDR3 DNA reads TGTGCCACCACAGGGGGCGGCGGCTACACCTTC.

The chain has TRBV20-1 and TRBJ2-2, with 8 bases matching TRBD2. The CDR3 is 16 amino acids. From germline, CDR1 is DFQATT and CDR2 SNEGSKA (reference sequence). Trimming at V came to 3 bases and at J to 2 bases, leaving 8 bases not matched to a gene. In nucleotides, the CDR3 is TGCAGTGCTAGGGGCAGCGGGGGTGTCAACACCGGGGAGCTGTTTTTT. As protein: CSARGSGGVNTGELFF.

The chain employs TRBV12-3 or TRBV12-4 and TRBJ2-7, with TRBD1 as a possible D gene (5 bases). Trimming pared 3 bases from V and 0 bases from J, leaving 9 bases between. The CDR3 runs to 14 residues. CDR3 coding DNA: TGTGCCAGCAGTTTCACAGGTCTCTCCTACGAGCAGTACTTC. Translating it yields CASSFTGLSYEQYF.